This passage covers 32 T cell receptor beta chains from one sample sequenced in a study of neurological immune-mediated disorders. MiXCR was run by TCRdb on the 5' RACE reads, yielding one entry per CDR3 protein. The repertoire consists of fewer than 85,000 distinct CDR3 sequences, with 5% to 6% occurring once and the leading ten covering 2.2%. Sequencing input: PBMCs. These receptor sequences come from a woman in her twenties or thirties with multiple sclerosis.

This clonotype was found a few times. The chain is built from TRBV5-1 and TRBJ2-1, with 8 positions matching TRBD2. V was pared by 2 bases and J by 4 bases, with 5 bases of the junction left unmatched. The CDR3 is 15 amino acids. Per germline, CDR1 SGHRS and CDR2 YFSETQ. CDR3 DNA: TGCGCCAGCAGCTTTACTAGCGGTAATTACAATGAGCAGTTCTTC. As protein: CASSFTSGNYNEQFF.

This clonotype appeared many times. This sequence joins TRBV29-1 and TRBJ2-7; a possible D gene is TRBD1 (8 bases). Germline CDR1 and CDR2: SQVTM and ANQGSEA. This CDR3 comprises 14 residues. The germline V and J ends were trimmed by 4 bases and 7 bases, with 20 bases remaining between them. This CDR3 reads CSVAPGGQGKEQYF. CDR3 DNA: TGCAGCGTTGCCCCGGGAGGACAGGGAAAGGAGCAGTACTTC.

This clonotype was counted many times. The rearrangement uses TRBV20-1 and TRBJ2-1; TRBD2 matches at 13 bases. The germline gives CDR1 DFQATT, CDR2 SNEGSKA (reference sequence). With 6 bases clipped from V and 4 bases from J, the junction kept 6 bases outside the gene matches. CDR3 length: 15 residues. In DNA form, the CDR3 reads TGCAGTGCACTAAAGGGACTAGCGGGGTACAATGAGCAGTTCTTC. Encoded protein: CSALKGLAGYNEQFF.

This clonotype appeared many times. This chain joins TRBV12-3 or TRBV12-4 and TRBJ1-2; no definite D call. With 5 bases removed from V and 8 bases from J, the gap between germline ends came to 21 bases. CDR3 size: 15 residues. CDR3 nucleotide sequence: TGTGCCAGCAGTCCAGTCCCGATAAGGGTCGAGGGCTACACCTTC. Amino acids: CASSPVPIRVEGYTF.

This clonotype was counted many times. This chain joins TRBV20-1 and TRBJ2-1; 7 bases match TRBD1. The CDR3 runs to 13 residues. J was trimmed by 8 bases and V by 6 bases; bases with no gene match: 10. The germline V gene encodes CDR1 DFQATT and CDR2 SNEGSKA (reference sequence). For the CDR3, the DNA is TGCAGTGCAAAGACAGGGTCGGTTTATGAGCAGTTCTTC. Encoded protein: CSAKTGSVYEQFF.

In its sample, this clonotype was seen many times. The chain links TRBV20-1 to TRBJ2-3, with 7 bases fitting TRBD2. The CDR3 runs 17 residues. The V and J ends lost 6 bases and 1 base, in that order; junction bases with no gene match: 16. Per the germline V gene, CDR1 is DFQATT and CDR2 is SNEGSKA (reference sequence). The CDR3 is CSAQLGDFLAGTDTQYF. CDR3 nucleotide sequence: TGCAGTGCCCAGCTTGGGGATTTTCTAGCGGGCACAGATACGCAGTATTTT.

The CDR3 here is CASSTARGSGNTIYF. The DNA for the CDR3 is TGTGCCAGCTCAACCGCCCGGGGCTCTGGAAACACCATATATTTT. The chain has TRBV28 and TRBJ1-3; unclear D gene. This CDR3 is built from 15 residues. The V end lost 8 bases, the J end lost 0 bases, and 14 bases lay between the germline ends. Germline V gene lookup returns CDR1 MDHEN and CDR2 SYDVKM. The full variable domain, rest sourced from reference TRBV28 and TRBJ1-3, is DVKVTQSSRYLVKRTGEKVFLECVQDMDHENMFWYRQDPGLGLRLIYFSYDVKMKEKGDIPEGYSVSREKKERFSLILESASTNQTSMYLCASSTARGSGNTIYFGEGSWLTVV.

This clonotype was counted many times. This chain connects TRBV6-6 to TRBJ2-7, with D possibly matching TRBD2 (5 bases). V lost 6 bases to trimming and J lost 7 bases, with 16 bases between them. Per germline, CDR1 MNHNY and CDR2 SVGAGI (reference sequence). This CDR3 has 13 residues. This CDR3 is CASSPGNSGEQYF. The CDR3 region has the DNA TGTGCCAGCAGCCCCGGGAATTCGGGGGAGCAGTACTTC.

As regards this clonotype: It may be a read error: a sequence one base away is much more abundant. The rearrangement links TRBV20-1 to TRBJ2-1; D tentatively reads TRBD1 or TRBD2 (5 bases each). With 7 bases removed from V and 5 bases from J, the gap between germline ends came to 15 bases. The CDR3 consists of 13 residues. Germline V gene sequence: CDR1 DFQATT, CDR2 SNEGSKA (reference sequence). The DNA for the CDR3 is TGCAGTGACCCAATTGGGGGTCACAATGAGCAGTTCTTC. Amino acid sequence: CSDPIGGHNEQFF.

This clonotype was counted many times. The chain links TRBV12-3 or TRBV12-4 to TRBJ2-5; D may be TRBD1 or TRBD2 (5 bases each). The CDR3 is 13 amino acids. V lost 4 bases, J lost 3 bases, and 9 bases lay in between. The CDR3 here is CASSSGAEETQYF. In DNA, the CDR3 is TGTGCCAGCAGTTCCGGGGCCGAAGAGACCCAGTACTTC.

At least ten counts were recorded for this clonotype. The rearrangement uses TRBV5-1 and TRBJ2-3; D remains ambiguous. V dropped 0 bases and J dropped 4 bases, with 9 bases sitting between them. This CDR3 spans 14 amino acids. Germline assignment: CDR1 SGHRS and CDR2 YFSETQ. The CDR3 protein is CASSLGGIADTQYF. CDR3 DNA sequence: TGCGCCAGCAGCTTGGGTGGGATTGCAGATACGCAGTATTTT.

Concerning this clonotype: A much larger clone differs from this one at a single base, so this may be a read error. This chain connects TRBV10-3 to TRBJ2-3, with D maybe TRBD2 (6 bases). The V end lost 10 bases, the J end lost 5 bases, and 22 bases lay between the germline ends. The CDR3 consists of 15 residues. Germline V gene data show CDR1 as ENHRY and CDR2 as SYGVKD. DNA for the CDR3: TGTGCCAACAGGCGAGGGGAAGGGGAGGTAGATACGCAGTATTTT. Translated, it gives CANRRGEGEVDTQYF.

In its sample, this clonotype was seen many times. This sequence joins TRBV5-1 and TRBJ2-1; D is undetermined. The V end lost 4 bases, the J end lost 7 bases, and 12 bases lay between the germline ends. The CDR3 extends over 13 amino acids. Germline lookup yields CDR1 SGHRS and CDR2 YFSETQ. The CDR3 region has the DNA TGCGCCAGCAGCGATCTGGGCGGAAATGAGCAGTTCTTC. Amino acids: CASSDLGGNEQFF.

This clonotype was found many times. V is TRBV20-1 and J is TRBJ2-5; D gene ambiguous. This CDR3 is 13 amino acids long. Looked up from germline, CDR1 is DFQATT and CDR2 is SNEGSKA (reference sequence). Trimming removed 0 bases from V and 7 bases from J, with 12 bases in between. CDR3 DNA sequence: TGCAGTGCTAGAGATCACAGTGATGGGACCCAGTACTTC. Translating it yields CSARDHSDGTQYF.

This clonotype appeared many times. CDR3 region: CATSVARQGYGYTF. CDR3 bases: TGTGCCACCAGCGTCGCCCGACAGGGATATGGCTACACCTTC. The chain links TRBV15 to TRBJ1-2, with TRBD1 matching over 7 bases. CDR1 and CDR2 (germline): LNHNV, YYDKDF (reference sequence). V lost 5 bases to trimming and J lost 5 bases; unmatched junction nucleotides: 8. The CDR3 sequence is 14 residues long.

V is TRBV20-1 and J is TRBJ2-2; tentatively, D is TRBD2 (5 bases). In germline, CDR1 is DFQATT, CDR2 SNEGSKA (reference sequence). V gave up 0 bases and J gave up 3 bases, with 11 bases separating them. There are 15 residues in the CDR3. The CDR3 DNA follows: TGCAGTGCTAGAGATTCGCGGGCTGACACCGGGGAGCTGTTTTTT. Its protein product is CSARDSRADTGELFF.

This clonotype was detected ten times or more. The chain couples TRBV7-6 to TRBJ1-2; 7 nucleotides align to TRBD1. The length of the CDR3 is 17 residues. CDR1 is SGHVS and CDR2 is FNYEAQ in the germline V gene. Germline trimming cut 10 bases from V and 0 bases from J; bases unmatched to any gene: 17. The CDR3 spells CATPGGTVEDPNYGYTF. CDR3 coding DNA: TGTGCCACCCCAGGGGGGACAGTAGAAGACCCTAACTATGGCTACACCTTC.

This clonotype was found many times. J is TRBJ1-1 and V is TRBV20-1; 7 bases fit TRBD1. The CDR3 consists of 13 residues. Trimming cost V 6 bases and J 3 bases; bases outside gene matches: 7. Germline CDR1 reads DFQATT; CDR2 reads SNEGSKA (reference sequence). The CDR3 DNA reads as TGCAGTGCGAGTGACAGGGAGTACACTGAAGCTTTCTTT. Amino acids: CSASDREYTEAFF.

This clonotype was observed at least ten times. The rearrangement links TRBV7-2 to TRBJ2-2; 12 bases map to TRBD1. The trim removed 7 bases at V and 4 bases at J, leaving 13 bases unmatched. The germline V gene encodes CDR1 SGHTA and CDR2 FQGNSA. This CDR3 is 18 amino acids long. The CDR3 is CASNPGTGGAQFTGELFF. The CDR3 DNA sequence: TGTGCCAGCAACCCGGGGACAGGGGGCGCGCAGTTCACCGGGGAGCTGTTTTTT.

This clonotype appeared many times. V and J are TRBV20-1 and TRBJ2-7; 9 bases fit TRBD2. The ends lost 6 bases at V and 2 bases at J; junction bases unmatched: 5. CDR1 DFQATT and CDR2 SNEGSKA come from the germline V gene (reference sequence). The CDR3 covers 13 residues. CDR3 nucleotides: TGCAGTGCAGCCCGCGGGGGGGCCTACGAGCAGTACTTC. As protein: CSAARGGAYEQYF.

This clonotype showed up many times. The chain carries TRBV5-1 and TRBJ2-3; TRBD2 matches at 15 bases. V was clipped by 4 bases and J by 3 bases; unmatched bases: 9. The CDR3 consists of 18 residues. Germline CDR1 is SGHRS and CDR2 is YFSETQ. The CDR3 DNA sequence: TGCGCCAGCAGCCTTTACGGGACTAGCGGGGGGTATACAGATACGCAGTATTTT. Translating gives CASSLYGTSGGYTDTQYF.

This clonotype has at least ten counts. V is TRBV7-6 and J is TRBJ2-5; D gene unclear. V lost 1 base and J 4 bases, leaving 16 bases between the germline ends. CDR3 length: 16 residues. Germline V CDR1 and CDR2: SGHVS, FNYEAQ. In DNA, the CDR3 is TGTGCCAGCAGCTTAGTCCGCAGTAGCTCGCCAGAGACCCAGTACTTC. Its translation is CASSLVRSSSPETQYF.

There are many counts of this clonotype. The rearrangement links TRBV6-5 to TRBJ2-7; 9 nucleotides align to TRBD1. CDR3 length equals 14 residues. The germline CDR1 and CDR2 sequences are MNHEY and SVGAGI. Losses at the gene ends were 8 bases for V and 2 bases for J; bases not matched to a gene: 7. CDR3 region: CASRKDRGAYEQYF. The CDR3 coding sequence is TGTGCCAGCCGGAAGGACAGGGGAGCCTACGAGCAGTACTTC.

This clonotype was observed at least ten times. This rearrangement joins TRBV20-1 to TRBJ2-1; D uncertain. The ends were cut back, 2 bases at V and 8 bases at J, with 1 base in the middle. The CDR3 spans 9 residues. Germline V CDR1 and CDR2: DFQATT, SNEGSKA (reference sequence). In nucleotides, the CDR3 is TGCAGTGCTAGACATGAGCAGTTCTTC. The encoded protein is CSARHEQFF.

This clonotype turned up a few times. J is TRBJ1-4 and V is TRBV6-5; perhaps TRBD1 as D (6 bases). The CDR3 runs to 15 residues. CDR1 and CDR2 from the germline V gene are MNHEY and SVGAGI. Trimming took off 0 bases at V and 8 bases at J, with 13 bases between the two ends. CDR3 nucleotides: TGTGCCAGCAGTTACTCTCCAGGGGTAGGAGAAAAACTGTTTTTT. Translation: CASSYSPGVGEKLFF.

CDR3 sequence: CASSQRGGAYNSPLHF. CDR3 DNA sequence: TGTGCCAGCAGCCAAAGGGGAGGCGCCTATAATTCACCCCTCCACTTT. V gene TRBV11-2 combines with J gene TRBJ1-6, with D possibly TRBD1 on 5 matching bases. This CDR3 contains 16 residues. V lost 5 bases, J lost 2 bases, and 13 bases lay in between. The germline V gene has CDR1 SGHAT and CDR2 FQNNGV.

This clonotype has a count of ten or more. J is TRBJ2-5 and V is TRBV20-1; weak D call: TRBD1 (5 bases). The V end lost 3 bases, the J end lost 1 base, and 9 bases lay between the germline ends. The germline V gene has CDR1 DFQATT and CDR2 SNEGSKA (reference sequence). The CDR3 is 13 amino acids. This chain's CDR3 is CSARGRLQETQYF. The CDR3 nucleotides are TGCAGTGCTAGGGGGCGGCTCCAAGAGACCCAGTACTTC.

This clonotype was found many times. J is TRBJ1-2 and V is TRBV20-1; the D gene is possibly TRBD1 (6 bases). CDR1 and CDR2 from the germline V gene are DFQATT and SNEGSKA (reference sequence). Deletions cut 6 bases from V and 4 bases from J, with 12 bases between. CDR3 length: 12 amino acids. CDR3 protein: CSALMTGYGYTF. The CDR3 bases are TGCAGTGCCCTAATGACAGGCTATGGCTACACCTTC.

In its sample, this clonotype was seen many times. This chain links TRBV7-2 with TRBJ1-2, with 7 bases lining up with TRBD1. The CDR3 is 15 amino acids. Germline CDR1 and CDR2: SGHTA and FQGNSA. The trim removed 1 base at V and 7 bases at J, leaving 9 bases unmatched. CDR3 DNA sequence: TGTGCCAGCAGCTTAGGACCTGGACAGGCAGGTGGCTACACCTTC. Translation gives CASSLGPGQAGGYTF.

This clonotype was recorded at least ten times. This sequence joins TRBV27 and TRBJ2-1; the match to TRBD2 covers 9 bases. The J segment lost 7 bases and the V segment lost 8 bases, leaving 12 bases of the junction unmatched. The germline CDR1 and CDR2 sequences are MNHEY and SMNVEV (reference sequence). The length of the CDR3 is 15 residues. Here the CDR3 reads CASSYLGGGGNEQFF. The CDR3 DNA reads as TGTGCCAGCTCTTATCTTGGCGGGGGGGGGAATGAGCAGTTCTTC.

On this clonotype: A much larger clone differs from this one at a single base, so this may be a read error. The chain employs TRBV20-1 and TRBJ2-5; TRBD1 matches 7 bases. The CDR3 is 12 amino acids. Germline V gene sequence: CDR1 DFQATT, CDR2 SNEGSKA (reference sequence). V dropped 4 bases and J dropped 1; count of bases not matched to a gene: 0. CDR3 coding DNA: TGCAGTGCTAACAGGGGCCAAGAGACCCAGTACTTC. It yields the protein CSANRGQETQYF.

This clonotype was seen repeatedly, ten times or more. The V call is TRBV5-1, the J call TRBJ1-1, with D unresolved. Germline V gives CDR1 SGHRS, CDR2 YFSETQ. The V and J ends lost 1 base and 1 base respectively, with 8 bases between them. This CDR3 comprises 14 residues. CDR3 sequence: CASSLIEGNTEAFF. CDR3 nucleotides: TGCGCCAGCAGCTTGATCGAAGGGAACACTGAAGCTTTCTTT.